The 5 T cell receptor beta chains given below trace back to one sample, sequenced in a study of identical twins. One entry per CDR3 protein results from TCRdb running MiXCR on the 5' RACE reads. The sample lists approximately 670,000 distinct CDR3 sequences, approximately 6.1% seen once, with 1.5% to 2% in the top ten. The sample consisted of naive T cells sorted from blood. These receptors were taken from a man younger than 35 in good health.

CDR3 DNA: TGTGCCAGCAGCGTAATGGGTTACCAAGAGACCCAGTACTTC. Translation: CASSVMGYQETQYF. The chain links TRBV11-2 to TRBJ2-5, with D unclear. Germline V gene data show CDR1 as SGHAT and CDR2 as FQNNGV. CDR3 length equals 14 residues. V shed 5 bases and J shed 0 bases, with 10 bases lying between them.

This clonotype was counted ten times or more. The chain couples TRBV28 to TRBJ2-3, with D perhaps matching TRBD2 (5 bases). The germline V gene encodes CDR1 MDHEN and CDR2 SYDVKM. Trimming took off 2 bases at V and 1 base at J, with 7 bases between the two ends. The CDR3 extends over 14 amino acids. CDR3 protein: CASSLGLGTDTQYF. The CDR3 coding sequence is TGTGCCAGCAGTTTAGGACTCGGCACAGATACGCAGTATTTT.

The rearrangement links TRBV12-3 or TRBV12-4 to TRBJ1-4; TRBD1 aligns across 7 bases. Trimming removed 4 bases from V and 4 bases from J; junction bases left unmatched: 6. The CDR3 extends over 15 amino acids. As DNA, the CDR3 is TGTGCCAGCAGTTCCCGACAGGGTCTTAATGAAAAACTGTTTTTT. Its translation is CASSSRQGLNEKLFF.

This clonotype was seen repeatedly, ten times or more. V usage is TRBV3-1 and J usage is TRBJ2-5; 9 nucleotides line up with TRBD2. V lost 4 bases, J lost 5 bases, and 8 bases stayed unmatched. Germline loops: CDR1 LGHDT, CDR2 YNNKEL (reference sequence). CDR3 length: 15 residues. Here the CDR3 DNA reads TGTGCCAGCAGCCTCGATAGCGGGAGCGGTGAGACCCAGTACTTC. Translating gives CASSLDSGSGETQYF.

This clonotype was counted a few times. V gene TRBV29-1 combines with J gene TRBJ1-3; D possibly corresponds to TRBD1 (5 bases). The germline V and J ends were trimmed by 3 bases and 8 bases, with 14 bases remaining between them. Germline assignment: CDR1 SQVTM and CDR2 ANQGSEA. CDR3 length: 13 residues. Here the CDR3 DNA reads TGCAGCGTTGATACAGGTGTAGGCCACACCATATATTTT. Its translation is CSVDTGVGHTIYF.